One and the same sample provided the 8 T cell receptor beta chains below, sequenced in a study of OX40 agonist ivuxolimab in advanced cancers. Data came from immunoSEQ multiplex PCR; TCRdb stores just in-frame clones and leaves some out. The sample consists of 65,000 to 90,000 clones, about 93% of them appearing once. The source was CD4+ or CD8+ T cells sorted from blood, collected in a trial of the OX40 agonist ivuxolimab. These receptors all stem from an adult with an advanced solid tumor such as melanoma, head and neck, liver or kidney cancer.

The chain couples TRBV10-3 to TRBJ2-7; D possibly corresponds to TRBD2 (6 bases). The CDR3 has 14 residues. Trimming cost V 3 bases and J 3 bases, with 12 bases left between them. CDR1 is ENHRY, CDR2 SYGVKD, per germline. CDR3 DNA sequence: TGTGCCATCAGTGACGGGGGAGCAGGCTACGAGCAGTACTTC. It codes for CAISDGGAGYEQYF.

This chain uses TRBV14 with TRBJ2-5; 8 nucleotides agree with TRBD2. There are 17 residues in the CDR3. The ends lost 4 bases at V and 2 bases at J; junction bases unmatched: 12. CDR1 is SGHDN and CDR2 is FVKESK in the germline V gene. The CDR3 DNA reads TGTGCCAGCAGCCCCTTGGTCACCGGGGGGGGACAAGAGACCCAGTACTTC. This sequence encodes CASSPLVTGGGQETQYF.

The chain carries TRBV6-1 and TRBJ1-3; 7 bases agree with TRBD1. V lost 7 bases to trimming and J lost 0 bases; unmatched junction nucleotides: 6. Per the germline V gene, CDR1 is MNHNS and CDR2 is SASEGT. The CDR3 extends over 15 amino acids. The CDR3 region has the DNA TGTGCCAGCAAGGACAGGCTTAGCTCTGGAAACACCATATATTTT. Translating it yields CASKDRLSSGNTIYF.

The gene calls are TRBV19 and TRBJ2-5; 8 positions agree with TRBD1. The CDR3 contains 15 residues. Trimming at V came to 6 bases and at J to 1 base, leaving 7 bases not matched to a gene. Germline values: CDR1 LNHDA, CDR2 SQIVND (reference sequence). The CDR3 region has the DNA TGTGCCAGTAGACGACAGGGGTTGGTCCAAGAGACCCAGTACTTC. It specifies CASRRQGLVQETQYF. Based on the CDR3 plus reference TRBV19 and TRBJ2-5, the full variable domain is DGGITQSPKYLFRKEGQNVTLSCEQNLNHDAMYWYRQDPGQGLRLIYYSQIVNDFQKGDIAEGYSVSREKKESFPLTVTSAQKNPTAFYLCASRRQGLVQETQYFGPGTRLLVL.

The rearrangement links TRBV7-3 to TRBJ2-1; TRBD2 matches 11 bases. V trimming: 1 base; J trimming: 10 bases; junction bases outside the gene matches: 12. Germline V gene sequence: CDR1 SGHTA, CDR2 FQGTGA. The CDR3 has 17 amino acids. CDR3: CASSLNSASGRRGEQFF. The CDR3 DNA reads TGTGCCAGCAGCTTAAATTCCGCTAGCGGGAGGCGAGGGGAGCAGTTCTTC.

A few counts support this clone. The chain links TRBV11-2 to TRBJ2-7; 7 positions agree with TRBD1. The CDR3 sequence is 14 residues long. With 4 bases clipped from V and 7 bases from J, the junction kept 10 bases outside the gene matches. Looked up from germline, CDR1 is SGHAT and CDR2 is FQNNGV. The CDR3 bases are TGTGCCAGCAGCTCAGAGACAGGGCGCAGGGAGCAGTACTTC. Translation: CASSSETGRREQYF.

J is TRBJ1-6 and V is TRBV27; TRBD1 matches 7 bases. CDR1 is MNHEY and CDR2 is SMNVEV in the germline V gene (reference sequence). The V and J ends lost 6 bases and 8 bases, in that order; junction bases with no gene match: 1. The CDR3 covers 12 residues. The CDR3: CASRGQYSPLHF. In nucleotides, the CDR3 is TGTGCCAGCAGGGGACAGTATTCACCCCTCCACTTT.

The V call is TRBV7-9, the J call TRBJ2-7; 8 bases fit TRBD2. Germline trimming cut 5 bases from V and 2 bases from J; bases unmatched to any gene: 8. This CDR3 region has 15 residues. CDR1 is SEHNR, CDR2 FQNEAQ, per germline (reference sequence). CDR3 sequence (DNA): TGTGCCAGCAGCGCAGGTGGACTAGCAACCTACGAGCAGTACTTC. As protein: CASSAGGLATYEQYF.